Listed below are T cell receptor beta chains from one sample, sequenced in a study of T cells in Graves' hyperthyroidism and ophthalmopathy. In TCRdb, the multiplex PCR reads were re-called with MiXCR into one record per CDR3 protein. The sample has 350,000 to 450,000 distinct CDR3 sequences; about a sixth are singletons. Sequenced material: blood. These receptor sequences come from a woman aged 30 to 39 with Graves' hyperthyroidism that later progressed to Graves' ophthalmopathy. Each CDR3 is given with its conserved first and last residue. A D gene is named only where the DNA matches it firmly. Part of the rows lack a size; the others show once, few, many or a class for expanded clones.

d_call	v_call	clone_size	j_call	cdr3_nt	cdr3_aa
NA	TRBV30	NA	TRBJ1-1	TGTGCCTCCCGTGTGGGGTACACTGAAGCTTTCTTT	CASRVGYTEAFF
TRBD1	TRBV29-1	NA	TRBJ1-2	TGCAGCGTTGAGACAGGGGCTAACTATGGCCACACCTTC	CSVETGANYGHTF
NA	TRBV28	many	TRBJ1-2	TGTGCCAGCAGAGTGGGGGCTAACTATGGCTACACCTTC	CASRVGANYGYTF
NA	TRBV6-2/TRBV6-3	many	TRBJ2-3	TGTGCCAGCACTAAGACAGATAGTTTCACAGATACGCAGTATTTT	CASTKTDSFTDTQYF
NA	TRBV2	many	TRBJ2-3	TGTGCCAGCAGACGACTTTTAACCGGGTCCGGGAGCACAGATACGCAGTATTTT	CASRRLLTGSGSTDTQYF
NA	TRBV24-1	many	TRBJ2-2	TGTGCCACCAGGCCGGACACGAACACCGGGGAGCTGTTTTTT	CATRPDTNTGELFF
NA	TRBV5-1	many	TRBJ2-5	TGCGCCAGCAGCTTCCTAGCGAACCAAGAGACCCAGTACTTC	CASSFLANQETQYF
NA	TRBV11-2	many	TRBJ2-5	TGTGCCAGCAGCCCGCGACAGCCTAGCCTAACAGAGACCCAGTACTTC	CASSPRQPSLTETQYF
TRBD1	TRBV7-9	many	TRBJ1-1	TGTGCCAGCAGCTTATGGACAGGCGAGGGCACTGAAGCTTTCTTT	CASSLWTGEGTEAFF
NA	TRBV28	many	TRBJ1-5	TGTGGGGTCGGGGTCAATCAGCCCCAGCATTTT	CGVGVNQPQHF
NA	TRBV6-1	many	TRBJ2-7	TGTGCCAGCAGTGAGGCCACATTGGATAGAGGATACGAGCAGTACTTC	CASSEATLDRGYEQYF
NA	TRBV2	many	TRBJ1-1	TGTGCCAGCAATCGGGACCGAAGGACGGGCACTGAAGCTTTCTTT	CASNRDRRTGTEAFF
NA	TRBV10-3	NA	TRBJ2-1	TGTGCCATCGAAACTAGCTGGATGTTTGCGAATGAGCAGTTCTTC	CAIETSWMFANEQFF
TRBD1	TRBV19	many	TRBJ1-1	TGTGCCAGTAGTATAGAACCGACAGGGGATCGATGGAGCACTGAAGCTTTCTTT	CASSIEPTGDRWSTEAFF
NA	TRBV15	many	TRBJ2-1	TGTGCCACCAGCAGAACAACTAGAAGTAAGTCCTACAATGAGCAGTTCTTC	CATSRTTRSKSYNEQFF
NA	TRBV7-6	many	TRBJ2-5	TGTGCCAGCAGCTTAGGTGGGACCCAGTACTTC	CASSLGGTQYF
TRBD1	TRBV6-5	few	TRBJ2-3	TGTGCCAGCAGTCGCCAGGACAGGGGCCCCCTCACCACAGATACGCAGTATTTT	CASSRQDRGPLTTDTQYF
TRBD1	TRBV25-1	NA	TRBJ1-4	TGTGCCAGCAGTGACAAAGGGGGCTACAATGAAAAACTGTTTTTT	CASSDKGGYNEKLFF
NA	TRBV30	many	TRBJ2-7	TGTGCCTGGATGAGGGTTGATCGCGAGCAGTACTTC	CAWMRVDREQYF
TRBD1	TRBV30	NA	TRBJ2-7	TGTGCCTGGGGGACAGGAACAAGCGAGCAGTACTTC	CAWGTGTSEQYF
NA	TRBV18	NA	TRBJ2-1	TGTGCCTCCTCCTCTTACTCATCACTGGGGGCGGACAATGAGCAGTTCTTC	CASSSYSSLGADNEQFF
NA	TRBV29-1	NA	TRBJ2-3	TGCAGCGTCGTCCCAATGGATACGCAGTATTTT	CSVVPMDTQYF
TRBD2	TRBV25-1	few	TRBJ2-5	TGTGCCAGCAGTGAAGAAGGTGGTAGCGGGAGAGAGACCCAGTACTTC	CASSEEGGSGRETQYF
TRBD2	TRBV5-1	many	TRBJ2-5	TGCGCCAGCAGGGCTAGCGGGGGCCGGTTGGAGACCCAGTACTTC	CASRASGGRLETQYF
NA	TRBV3-1	many	TRBJ2-1	TGTGCCAGCAGCCAAGGCGAGGTCAGGGCCAATGAGCAGTTCTTC	CASSQGEVRANEQFF
NA	TRBV3-1	few	TRBJ2-2	TGTGCCAGCAGCCAACAAGTTCTGAGGAGGGATGATACCGGGGAGCTGTTTTTT	CASSQQVLRRDDTGELFF
NA	TRBV3-1	NA	TRBJ2-1	TGTGCCCTCAGCCAAGGATGGGTTTTAGAGCAGTTCTTC	CALSQGWVLEQFF
TRBD1	TRBV3-1	once	TRBJ1-2	TGTGCCAGCGGCCCAAAGGGACAGAACTACTATGGCTACACCTTC	CASGPKGQNYYGYTF
NA	TRBV28	many	TRBJ1-5	TGTGCCAGCAGTTTACCTCAGAGTTATAGCAATCAGCCCCAGCATTTT	CASSLPQSYSNQPQHF
NA	TRBV9	few	TRBJ1-1	TGTGCCAGCAGCGTAGGGGGGAGGACTGAAGCTTTCTTT	CASSVGGRTEAFF
NA	TRBV20-1	few	TRBJ1-2	TGCAGTGCTAGACAACAGGGAGGCTATGGCTACACCTTC	CSARQQGGYGYTF
NA	TRBV6-6	many	TRBJ1-1	TGTGCCAGCAGTTACGGGGGGGGGCGAACTGAAGCTTTCTTT	CASSYGGGRTEAFF
TRBD2	TRBV5-1	NA	TRBJ2-1	TGCGCCAGCAGCTTGTCTAGCGGGGGGTTTGAGCAGTTCTTC	CASSLSSGGFEQFF
TRBD1	TRBV3-1	many	TRBJ2-2	TGTGCCAGCAGGCCAGGGGGCAACACCGGGGAGCTGTTTTTT	CASRPGGNTGELFF
TRBD1	TRBV6-5	few	TRBJ2-7	TGTGCCAGCCGTTATAGGACAGGGTCCTACGAGCAGTACTTC	CASRYRTGSYEQYF
NA	TRBV9	NA	TRBJ2-2	TGTGCCAGCAGCGTAGCGGAGGTCTCGAACACCGGGGAGCTGTTTTTT	CASSVAEVSNTGELFF
TRBD1	TRBV5-1	many	TRBJ1-2	TGCGCCAGCAGCTGGACAGGGAATCCTAACTATGGCTACACCTTC	CASSWTGNPNYGYTF
NA	TRBV24-1	many	TRBJ2-7	TGTGCCACCAGTGATCCTAACGAAAACGAGCAGTACTTC	CATSDPNENEQYF
NA	TRBV12-5	many	TRBJ2-3	TGTGCTAGTGGTTTGAGCGCAGCCCGAGGGGGCACAGATACGCAGTATTTT	CASGLSAARGGTDTQYF
TRBD1	TRBV28	many	TRBJ2-5	TGTGCCAGCAGTTTTTTACGGTCCGAGACAGGGGGCGCGGCGGAGTACTTC	CASSFLRSETGGAAEYF
TRBD2	TRBV11-3	NA	TRBJ2-7	TGTGCCAGCAGCTTAGATCAGGGGACTAGCGGCTACGAGCAGTACTTC	CASSLDQGTSGYEQYF
NA	TRBV29-1	few	TRBJ1-2	TGCAGCGTTGAAGATCGCAGGGGCTATGGCTACACCTTC	CSVEDRRGYGYTF
TRBD1	TRBV6-4	NA	TRBJ2-1	TGTGCCAGCAGTGACTCGACAGGGGGCTACAATGAGCAGTTCTTC	CASSDSTGGYNEQFF
NA	TRBV5-1	NA	TRBJ2-3	TGTGCCAGCAGCCTCCCAGTCTTCGGGGGGCCGGGCGCAGATACGCAGTATTTT	CASSLPVFGGPGADTQYF
NA	TRBV7-9	many	TRBJ2-3	TGTGCCAGCAGCTTATTCCAGGGTTTAGATACGCAGTATTTT	CASSLFQGLDTQYF
TRBD2	TRBV25-1	many	TRBJ2-1	TGTGCCAGCAGTGCCAAAAGCCCCTCGCGGGAGATCCATGAGCAGTTCTTC	CASSAKSPSREIHEQFF
NA	TRBV29-1	many	TRBJ1-1	TGCAGCGTTCTTCCCGATGCCGCCACTGAAGCTTTCTTT	CSVLPDAATEAFF
NA	TRBV11-2	many	TRBJ2-3	TGTGCCAGCAGCGGTTTCCGAATGGGGGCTATTAGGGATACGCAGTATTTT	CASSGFRMGAIRDTQYF
TRBD1	TRBV18	many	TRBJ2-1	TGTGCCAGCTCACTAAGACAGGGTCCCGTGAATGAGCAGTTCTTC	CASSLRQGPVNEQFF